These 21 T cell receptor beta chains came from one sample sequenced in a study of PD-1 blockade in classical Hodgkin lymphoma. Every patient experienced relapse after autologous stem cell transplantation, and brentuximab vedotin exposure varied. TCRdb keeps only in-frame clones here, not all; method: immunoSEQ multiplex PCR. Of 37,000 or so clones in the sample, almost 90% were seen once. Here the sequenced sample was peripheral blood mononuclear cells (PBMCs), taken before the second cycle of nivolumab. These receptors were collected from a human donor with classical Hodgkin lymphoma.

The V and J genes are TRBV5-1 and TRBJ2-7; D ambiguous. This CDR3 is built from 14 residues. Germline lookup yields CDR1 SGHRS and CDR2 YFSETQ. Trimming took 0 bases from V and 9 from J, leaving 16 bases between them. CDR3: CASSLENSKTGQYF. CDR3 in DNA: TGCGCCAGCAGCTTGGAGAACAGTAAAACGGGGCAGTACTTC.

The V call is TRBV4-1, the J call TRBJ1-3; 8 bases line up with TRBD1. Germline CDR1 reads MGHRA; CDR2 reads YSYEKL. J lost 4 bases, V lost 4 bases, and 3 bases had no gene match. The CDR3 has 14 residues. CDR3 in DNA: TGCGCCAGCAGCCGAGGACAGGGCGGAAACACCATATATTTT. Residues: CASSRGQGGNTIYF.

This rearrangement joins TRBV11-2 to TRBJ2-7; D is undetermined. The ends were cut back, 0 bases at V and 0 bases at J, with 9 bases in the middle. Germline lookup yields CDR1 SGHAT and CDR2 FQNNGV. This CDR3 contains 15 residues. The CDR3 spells CASSLDLAYSYEQYF. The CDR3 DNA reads TGTGCCAGCAGCTTAGATTTGGCCTACTCCTACGAGCAGTACTTC.

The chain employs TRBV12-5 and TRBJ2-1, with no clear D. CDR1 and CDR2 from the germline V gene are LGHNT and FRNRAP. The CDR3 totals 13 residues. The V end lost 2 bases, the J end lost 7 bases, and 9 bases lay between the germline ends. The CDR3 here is CASGLLRVNEQFF. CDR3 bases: TGTGCTAGTGGTTTGTTAAGGGTGAATGAGCAGTTCTTC.

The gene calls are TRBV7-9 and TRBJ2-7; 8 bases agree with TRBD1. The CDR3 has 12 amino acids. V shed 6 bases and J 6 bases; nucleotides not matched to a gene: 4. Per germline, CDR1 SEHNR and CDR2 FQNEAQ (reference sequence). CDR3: CASRPTGGEQYF. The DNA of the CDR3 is TGTGCCAGCAGGCCCACAGGGGGCGAGCAGTACTTC.

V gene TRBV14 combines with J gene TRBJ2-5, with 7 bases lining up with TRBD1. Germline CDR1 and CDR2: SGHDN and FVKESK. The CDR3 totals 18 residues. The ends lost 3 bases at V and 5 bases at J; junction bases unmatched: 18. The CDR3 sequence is CASSHRRTHRGVLETQYF. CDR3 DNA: TGTGCCAGCAGCCACCGACGAACCCACAGGGGCGTGTTGGAGACCCAGTACTTC.

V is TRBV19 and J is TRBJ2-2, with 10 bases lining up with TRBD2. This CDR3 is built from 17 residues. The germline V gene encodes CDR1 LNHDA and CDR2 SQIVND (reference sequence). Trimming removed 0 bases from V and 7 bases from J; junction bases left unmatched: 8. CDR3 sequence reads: CASSIEASGRRGGELFF. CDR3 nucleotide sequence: TGTGCCAGTAGTATAGAGGCTAGCGGGAGAAGGGGCGGGGAGCTGTTTTTT.

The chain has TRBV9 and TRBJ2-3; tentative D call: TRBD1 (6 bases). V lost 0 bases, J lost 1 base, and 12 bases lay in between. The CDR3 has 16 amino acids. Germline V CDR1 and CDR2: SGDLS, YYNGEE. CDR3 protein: CASSVGKGVGTDTQYF. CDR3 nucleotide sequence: TGTGCCAGCAGCGTAGGGAAGGGGGTCGGCACAGATACGCAGTATTTT.

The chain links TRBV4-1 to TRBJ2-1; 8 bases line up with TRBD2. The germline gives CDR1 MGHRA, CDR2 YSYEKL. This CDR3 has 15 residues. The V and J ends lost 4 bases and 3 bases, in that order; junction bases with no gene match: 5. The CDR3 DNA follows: TGCGCCAGCAGCCGAAGCGGGAGCAGCTACAATGAGCAGTTCTTC. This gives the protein CASSRSGSSYNEQFF.

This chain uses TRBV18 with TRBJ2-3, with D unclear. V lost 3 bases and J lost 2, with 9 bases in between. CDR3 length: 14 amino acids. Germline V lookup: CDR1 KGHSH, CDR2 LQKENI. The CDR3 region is CASSPQITTDTQYF. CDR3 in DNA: TGTGCCAGCTCACCGCAGATTACCACAGATACGCAGTATTTT.

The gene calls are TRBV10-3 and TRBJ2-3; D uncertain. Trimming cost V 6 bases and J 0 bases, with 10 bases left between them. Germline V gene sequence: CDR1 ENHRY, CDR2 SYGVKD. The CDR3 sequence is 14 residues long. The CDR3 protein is CAIRAEPSTDTQYF. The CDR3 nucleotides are TGTGCCATCAGGGCGGAGCCTAGCACAGATACGCAGTATTTT.

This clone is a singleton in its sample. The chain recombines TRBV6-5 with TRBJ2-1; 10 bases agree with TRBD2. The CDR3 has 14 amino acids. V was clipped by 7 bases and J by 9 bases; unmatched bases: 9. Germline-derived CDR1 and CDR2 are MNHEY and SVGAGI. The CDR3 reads CASKMTSGYGEQFF. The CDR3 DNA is TGTGCCAGCAAAATGACTAGCGGGTACGGTGAGCAGTTCTTC.

The DNA of the CDR3 is TGCGCCAGCAGCCAAGTAGCGGGAACGACCTACGAGCAGTACTTC. Translation gives CASSQVAGTTYEQYF. The V gene is TRBV4-1, the J gene TRBJ2-7, with 8 bases fitting TRBD2. The CDR3 covers 15 residues. CDR1 and CDR2 from the germline V gene are MGHRA and YSYEKL. J gave up 2 bases and V 1 base, and 4 bases lay outside the gene matches.

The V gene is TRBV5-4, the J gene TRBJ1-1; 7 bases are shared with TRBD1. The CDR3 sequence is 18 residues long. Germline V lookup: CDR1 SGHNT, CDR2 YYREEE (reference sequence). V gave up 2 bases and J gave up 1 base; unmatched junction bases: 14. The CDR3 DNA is TGTGCCAGCAGCTTAGGAATACCGGGACACAGGGGGAACACTGAAGCTTTCTTT. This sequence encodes CASSLGIPGHRGNTEAFF.

The DNA of the CDR3 is TGTGCCAGCAGTTTATCGGCAGGGGGCCAGGAGCAGTACTTC. Translation: CASSLSAGGQEQYF. The V gene is TRBV28, the J gene TRBJ2-7, with 8 bases lining up with TRBD1. The CDR3 has 14 amino acids. From germline, CDR1 is MDHEN and CDR2 SYDVKM. V lost 1 base and J lost 7; bases outside the gene matches: 6.

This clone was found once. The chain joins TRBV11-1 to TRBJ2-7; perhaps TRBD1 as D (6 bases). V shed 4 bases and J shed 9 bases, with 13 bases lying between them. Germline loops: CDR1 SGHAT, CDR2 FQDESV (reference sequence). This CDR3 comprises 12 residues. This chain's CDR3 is CASSSMRQVQYF. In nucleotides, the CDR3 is TGTGCCAGCAGCTCTATGCGACAGGTGCAGTACTTC.

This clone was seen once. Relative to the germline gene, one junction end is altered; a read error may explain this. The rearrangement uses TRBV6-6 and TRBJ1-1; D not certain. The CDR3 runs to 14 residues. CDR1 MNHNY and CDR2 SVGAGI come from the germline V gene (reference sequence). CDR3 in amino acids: CASSYSGENTEAFF. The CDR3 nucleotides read TGTGCCAGCAGCTACTCCGGGGAGAACACTGAAGCTTTCTTT.

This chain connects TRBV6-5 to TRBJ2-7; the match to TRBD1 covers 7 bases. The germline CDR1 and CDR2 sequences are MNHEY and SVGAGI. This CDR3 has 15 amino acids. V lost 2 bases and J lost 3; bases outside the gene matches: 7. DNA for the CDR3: TGTGCCAGCAGTTACACCGGGACAGATGGCTACGAGCAGTACTTC. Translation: CASSYTGTDGYEQYF.

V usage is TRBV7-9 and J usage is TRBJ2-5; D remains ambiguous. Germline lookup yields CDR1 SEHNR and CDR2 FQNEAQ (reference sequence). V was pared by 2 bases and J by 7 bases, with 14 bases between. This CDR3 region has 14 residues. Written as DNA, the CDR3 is TGTGCCAGCAGCTTAAAGAAGCTGCCAGCGACCCAGTACTTC. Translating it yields CASSLKKLPATQYF. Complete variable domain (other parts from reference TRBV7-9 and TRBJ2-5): DTGVSQNPRHKITKRGQNVTFRCDPISEHNRLYWYRQTLGQGPEFLTYFQNEAQLEKSRLLSDRFSAERPKGSFSTLEIQRTEQGDSAMYLCASSLKKLPATQYFGPGTRLLVL.

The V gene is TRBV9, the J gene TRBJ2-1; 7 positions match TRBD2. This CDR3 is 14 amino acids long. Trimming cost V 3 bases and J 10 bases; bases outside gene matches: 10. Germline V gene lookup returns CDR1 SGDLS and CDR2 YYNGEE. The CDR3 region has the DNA TGTGCCAGCAGCGCCGGGCTTGGGAGGGGAGAGCAGTTCTTC. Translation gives CASSAGLGRGEQFF.

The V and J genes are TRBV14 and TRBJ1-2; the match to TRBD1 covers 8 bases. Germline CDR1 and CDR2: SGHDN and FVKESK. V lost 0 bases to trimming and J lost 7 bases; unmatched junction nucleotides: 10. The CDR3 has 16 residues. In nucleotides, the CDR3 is TGTGCCAGCAGCCAAGAGTATACAGGGGGTAGAAGTGGCTACACCTTC. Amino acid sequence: CASSQEYTGGRSGYTF. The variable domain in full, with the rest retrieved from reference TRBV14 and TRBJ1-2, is EAGVTQFPSHSVIEKGQTVTLRCDPISGHDNLYWYRRVMGKEIKFLLHFVKESKQDESGMPNNRFLAERTGGTYSTLKVQPAELEDSGVYFCASSQEYTGGRSGYTFGSGTRLTVV.